A single sample gave rise to the 29 T cell receptor beta chains below, sequenced in a study of PD-1 blockade in classical Hodgkin lymphoma. Sequenced by immunoSEQ multiplex PCR; TCRdb stores in-frame clones only, minus some. The sample includes about 100,000 clones, roughly 91% of them seen just once. In every patient, relapse followed autologous stem cell transplantation, while exposure to brentuximab vedotin differed. The sequenced sample was peripheral blood mononuclear cells (PBMCs), obtained before the second cycle of nivolumab. These receptors came from a human donor with classical Hodgkin lymphoma.

The rearrangement links TRBV9 to TRBJ1-3, with D perhaps matching TRBD1 (5 bases). Looked up from germline, CDR1 is SGDLS and CDR2 is YYNGEE. V lost 4 bases to trimming and J lost 1 base, with 9 bases between them. This CDR3 has 14 amino acids. CDR3 amino acids: CASSFRVSGNTIYF. The CDR3 coding sequence is TGTGCCAGCAGCTTCAGGGTATCTGGAAACACCATATATTTT.

CDR3 coding DNA: TGTGCCAGCAGTTATCTCGGACAGGGCAATCAGCCCCAGCATTTT. This sequence encodes CASSYLGQGNQPQHF. The chain recombines TRBV6-5 with TRBJ1-5; 7 nucleotides line up with TRBD1. The germline gives CDR1 MNHEY, CDR2 SVGAGI. There are 15 residues in the CDR3. V dropped 3 bases and J dropped 2; count of bases not matched to a gene: 4.

The chain joins TRBV7-9 to TRBJ2-2; D unclear. The CDR3 runs 10 residues. The germline gives CDR1 SEHNR, CDR2 FQNEAQ (reference sequence). Trimming stripped 10 bases from V and 6 bases from J, with 6 bases between. CDR3 bases: TGTGCCACGAAGCCCGGGGAGCTGTTTTTT. As protein: CATKPGELFF.

The chain recombines TRBV6-1 with TRBJ1-1; D unclear. Germline-derived CDR1 and CDR2 are MNHNS and SASEGT. V lost 2 bases and J lost 3, with 1 base in between. The CDR3 is 11 amino acids. Here the CDR3 reads CASSEYTEAFF. The CDR3 coding sequence is TGTGCCAGCAGTGAATACACTGAAGCTTTCTTT.

This sequence joins TRBV7-2 and TRBJ2-3, with a possible D match to TRBD2 (6 bases). Trimming cost V 0 bases and J 5 bases, with 9 bases left between them. There are 14 residues in the CDR3. Germline V lookup: CDR1 SGHTA, CDR2 FQGNSA. CDR3 nucleotides: TGTGCCAGCAGCTTAGCAGCGGGTCGAGATACGCAGTATTTT. This encodes CASSLAAGRDTQYF.

The chain couples TRBV5-6 to TRBJ2-3; D gene ambiguous. V lost 0 bases, J lost 4 bases, and 6 bases lay in between. The germline V gene encodes CDR1 SGHDT and CDR2 YYEEEE. This CDR3 is built from 13 residues. This CDR3 is CASSLGGADTQYF. CDR3 nucleotide sequence: TGTGCCAGCAGCTTGGGTGGGGCAGATACGCAGTATTTT.

The genes are TRBV5-1 and TRBJ2-7; D uncertain. Trimming cost V 2 bases and J 6 bases, with 27 bases left between them. The CDR3 covers 18 residues. Per the germline V gene, CDR1 is SGHRS and CDR2 is YFSETQ. CDR3 loop: CASSLGRSGPSIPSEQYF. DNA of the CDR3: TGCGCCAGCAGCTTAGGTAGATCCGGGCCGTCAATCCCTTCCGAGCAGTACTTC.

This clone occurred once. The V and J genes are TRBV25-1 and TRBJ1-6; D gene unclear. CDR3 length: 14 residues. CDR1 and CDR2 (germline): MGHDK, SYGVNS. Trimming pared 0 bases from V and 13 bases from J, leaving 13 bases between. The CDR3 coding sequence is TGTGCCAGCAGTGAATATATTCACGATGGCCCCCTCCACTTT. It is translated as CASSEYIHDGPLHF. The full variable domain, completed using reference TRBV25-1 and TRBJ1-6, is EADIYQTPRYLVIGTGKKITLECSQTMGHDKMYWYQQDPGMELHLIHYSYGVNSTEKGDLSSESTVSRIRTEHFPLTLESARPSHTSQYLCASSEYIHDGPLHFGNGTRLTVT.

J is TRBJ1-5 and V is TRBV5-1; unclear D gene. Germline V gene lookup returns CDR1 SGHRS and CDR2 YFSETQ. The CDR3 length is 15 residues. V was cut by 2 bases and J by 2 bases, with 11 bases left in between. The DNA for the CDR3 is TGCGCCAGCAGCTTATCAGGTATCCGCAATCAGCCCCAGCATTTT. Amino acids: CASSLSGIRNQPQHF.

V and J are TRBV2 and TRBJ2-1; maybe TRBD1 (6 bases). V shed 9 bases and J shed 2 bases, with 11 bases lying between them. CDR1 is SNHLY and CDR2 is FYNNEI in the germline V gene. CDR3 length: 13 residues. CDR3 loop: CASGGGPYNEQFF. DNA for the CDR3: TGTGCCAGTGGGGGCGGGCCCTACAATGAGCAGTTCTTC.

This clone was detected only once. V usage is TRBV10-1 and J usage is TRBJ1-4, with D possibly TRBD1 on 6 matching bases. CDR1 and CDR2 (germline): WNHNN, SYGVQD (reference sequence). The CDR3 consists of 16 residues. Trimming shortened V by 10 bases and J by 6 bases, and 24 bases separated the two germline ends. CDR3: CATRRQEQGGDEKLFF. The CDR3 DNA sequence: TGCGCCACCAGGCGCCAAGAACAGGGAGGGGATGAAAAACTGTTTTTT.

J is TRBJ1-2 and V is TRBV6-6, with 7 bases lining up with TRBD1. The CDR3 length is 11 residues. Germline-derived CDR1 and CDR2 are MNHNY and SVGAGI (reference sequence). V dropped 7 bases and J dropped 5; count of bases not matched to a gene: 1. The CDR3 DNA reads TGTGCCAGCAAGACAGGGTATGGCTACACCTTC. Amino acid sequence: CASKTGYGYTF.

A remark on this clone: Other DNA sequences of this sample code for an identical CDR3. This chain uses TRBV7-9 with TRBJ1-5; no reliable D call. Trimming stripped 5 bases from V and 4 bases from J, with 6 bases between. CDR3 length equals 12 residues. The germline CDR1 and CDR2 sequences are SEHNR and FQNEAQ (reference sequence). CDR3 DNA sequence: TGTGCCAGCAGCCTCATAAATCAGCCCCAGCATTTT. Protein product: CASSLINQPQHF.

The chain couples TRBV4-2 to TRBJ2-1, with 11 bases identical to TRBD2. The trim removed 5 bases at V and 5 bases at J, leaving 5 bases unmatched. Germline V gene sequence: CDR1 LGHNA, CDR2 YNFKEQ. CDR3 length equals 15 residues. The DNA for the CDR3 is TGTGCCAGCAGCTACCTAGCGGGGGGTAACAATGAGCAGTTCTTC. This gives the protein CASSYLAGGNNEQFF.

The chain employs TRBV4-1 and TRBJ2-7; 7 nucleotides agree with TRBD1. This CDR3 comprises 17 residues. With V trimmed by 4 bases and J by 1 base, 13 bases remained unmatched. The germline V gene has CDR1 MGHRA and CDR2 YSYEKL. The CDR3 sequence is CASSPIETGFHSYEQYF. Here the CDR3 DNA reads TGCGCCAGCAGCCCGATAGAGACAGGGTTCCATTCCTACGAGCAGTACTTC.

The V and J genes are TRBV6-5 and TRBJ2-3, with D possibly matching TRBD1 (6 bases). CDR3 length: 16 residues. Germline V gives CDR1 MNHEY, CDR2 SVGAGI. Between the trimmed V and J ends, which lost 2 bases and 2 bases, there was a span of 14 bases. The CDR3: CASSYQGTPFTDTQYF. As DNA, the CDR3 is TGTGCCAGCAGTTACCAGGGGACACCTTTCACAGATACGCAGTATTTT.

This sequence joins TRBV29-1 and TRBJ2-1, with 7 bases aligning to TRBD1. V shed 0 bases, J shed 3 bases, and the junction held 8 bases outside the gene matches. This CDR3 is 16 amino acids long. Germline V CDR1 and CDR2: SQVTM, ANQGSEA. The CDR3 here is CSVEDREQGFYNEQFF. In nucleotides, the CDR3 is TGCAGCGTTGAAGATCGGGAACAGGGGTTCTACAATGAGCAGTTCTTC.

The chain links TRBV29-1 to TRBJ1-1; D may be TRBD1 (5 bases). The CDR3 runs to 12 residues. Germline V lookup: CDR1 SQVTM, CDR2 ANQGSEA. V dropped 4 bases and J dropped 10 bases, with 16 bases sitting between them. CDR3 sequence reads: CSVGGTGGRAFF. The CDR3 nucleotides read TGCAGCGTTGGGGGGACCGGGGGTAGAGCTTTCTTT.

This clone was picked up one time. The V and J genes are TRBV9 and TRBJ2-7, with D uncertain. The germline V and J ends were trimmed by 4 bases and 7 bases, with 18 bases remaining between them. Germline V lookup: CDR1 SGDLS, CDR2 YYNGEE. There are 14 residues in the CDR3. The CDR3 DNA reads as TGTGCCAGCAGCCCGGTGGGCAGTGATTTGGAGCAGTACTTC. Protein: CASSPVGSDLEQYF.

This clone has just one count. The chain uses TRBV9 and TRBJ2-6; D call uncertain. The CDR3 runs 14 residues. The germline gives CDR1 SGDLS, CDR2 YYNGEE. Deletions cut 0 bases from V and 4 bases from J, with 5 bases between. The CDR3 bases are TGTGCCAGCAGCGTAGTGTCCGGGGCCAACGTCCTGACTTTC. Residues: CASSVVSGANVLTF.

This clone was picked up many times. The V and J genes are TRBV4-3 and TRBJ1-5; 7 bases map to TRBD1. Unmatched junction bases numbered 11, after V lost 0 bases and J lost 3 bases. The CDR3 loop spans 18 amino acids. Germline values: CDR1 LGHNA, CDR2 YSLEER. As DNA, the CDR3 is TGCGCCAGCAGCCAAGATCAAGGCAGGGGGTCACCCAATCAGCCCCAGCATTTT. This encodes CASSQDQGRGSPNQPQHF.

The rearrangement links TRBV7-6 to TRBJ1-1; D gene unclear. Germline V gene lookup returns CDR1 SGHVS and CDR2 FNYEAQ. The CDR3 has 14 residues. The V gene lost 1 base and the J gene lost 5 bases, with 11 bases spanning the gap. CDR3 coding DNA: TGTGCCAGCAGCTTAGAAGATTCGGGGACTGAAGCTTTCTTT. It codes for CASSLEDSGTEAFF.

This sequence joins TRBV13 and TRBJ1-2; D is ambiguous. CDR3 length: 15 amino acids. Between the trimmed V and J ends, which lost 3 bases and 0 bases, there was a span of 11 bases. In germline, CDR1 is PRHDT, CDR2 FYEKMQ (reference sequence). The CDR3, as DNA: TGTGCCAGCAGCTTTCGCCAAGGCTCTAACTATGGCTACACCTTC. Translating it yields CASSFRQGSNYGYTF.

This rearrangement joins TRBV11-2 to TRBJ2-5; the D call may be TRBD1 or TRBD2 (6 bases each). There are 18 residues in the CDR3. Germline V gene sequence: CDR1 SGHAT, CDR2 FQNNGV. The V gene lost 5 bases and the J gene lost 1 base, with 23 bases spanning the gap. This chain's CDR3 is CASSPRAWGAAFQETQYF. The CDR3, as DNA: TGTGCCAGCAGCCCACGGGCATGGGGGGCCGCGTTCCAAGAGACCCAGTACTTC. Complete variable domain (other parts from reference TRBV11-2 and TRBJ2-5): EAGVAQSPRYKIIEKRQSVAFWCNPISGHATLYWYQQILGQGPKLLIQFQNNGVVDDSQLPKDRFSAERLKGVDSTLKIQPAKLEDSAVYLCASSPRAWGAAFQETQYFGPGTRLLVL.

The V call is TRBV29-1, the J call TRBJ2-1, with D unclear. The germline V gene encodes CDR1 SQVTM and CDR2 ANQGSEA. Trimming took 1 base from V and 0 from J, leaving 7 bases between them. The CDR3 runs 14 residues. In DNA form, the CDR3 reads TGCAGCGTTGAAGGACATAACTCCTACAATGAGCAGTTCTTC. Its translation is CSVEGHNSYNEQFF.

The chain links TRBV6-6 to TRBJ1-5; possible D gene TRBD1, 6 bases. The V end lost 0 bases, the J end lost 8 bases, and 14 bases lay between the germline ends. CDR3 length equals 15 residues. Germline V lookup: CDR1 MNHNY, CDR2 SVGAGI (reference sequence). CDR3 DNA: TGTGCCAGCAGTTACTCTTACAGGGCGCGGGAGCCCCAGCATTTT. Protein: CASSYSYRAREPQHF.

This chain connects TRBV27 to TRBJ1-4; 8 bases agree with TRBD1. The CDR3 has 19 residues. Germline V CDR1 and CDR2: MNHEY, SMNVEV (reference sequence). V dropped 5 bases and J dropped 0; count of bases not matched to a gene: 14. CDR3 nucleotide sequence: TGTGCCAGCAGTAAAAGCAGGGGGCTTATGATGGCAACTAATGAAAAACTGTTTTTT. Translated, it gives CASSKSRGLMMATNEKLFF.

The V gene is TRBV6-4, the J gene TRBJ1-2; no clear D. V was clipped by 6 bases and J by 0 bases, with 11 bases between them. Germline V gene sequence: CDR1 MRHNA, CDR2 SNTAGT. The CDR3 is made up of 14 amino acids. The CDR3 spells CASRLRISNYGYTF. The CDR3 nucleotides are TGTGCCAGCAGACTCCGGATCTCTAACTATGGCTACACCTTC.

This chain uses TRBV25-1 with TRBJ1-1, with 9 bases aligning to TRBD1. The V segment lost 4 bases and the J segment 0 bases; nucleotides outside the gene matches: 3. This CDR3 contains 15 residues. From germline, CDR1 is MGHDK and CDR2 SYGVNS. Written as DNA, the CDR3 is TGTGCCAGCAGTGGGACAGGGGATATGAACACTGAAGCTTTCTTT. Amino acids: CASSGTGDMNTEAFF.